This T cell receptor (beta chain) was recovered during a study of shared clonotypes between healthy human individuals. Overall study context: Serving as donors were a couple of women and a few men, whose ages spanned 18 to 49. Broader study findings: Clonotype sharing among the donors was expected to vary with sequencing depth.

Clones were read by immunoSEQ multiplex PCR, and TCRdb kept only the in-frame ones, dropping some. This table holds about 600,000 clones, around 80% found once. To note about this clone: Antigen specificity is unknown.

The length of the CDR3 is 16 residues. CDR1 MRHNA and CDR2 SNTAGT come from the germline V gene. Trimming took 4 bases from V and 0 from J, leaving 10 bases between them. The rearrangement uses TRBV6-4 and TRBJ2-6, with D maybe TRBD2 (5 bases). Sequencing was carried out using PBMCs. The sequence came from a woman aged 40 to 50 in good health. Some clones in this sample may be carry-over from other donors' samples. The CDR3 sequence is CASSAIAGSGANVLTF. DNA for the CDR3: TGTGCCAGCAGTGCCATTGCGGGCTCTGGGGCCAACGTCCTGACTTTC.